The TCR beta chain under discussion was sequenced for a study of cytomegalovirus exposure and HLA in healthy donors. At the level of the study: An early data release held tens of millions of unique TCRs from HLA-typed donors. Regarding the study as a whole: The presence/absence work took it that sequencing depth was about the same across donors. In a later analysis, TCR beta V- and J-gene trimming showed a link to a missense DCLRE1C variant. Previous analysis showed most TCR beta V segments were productive about 90% or about 30% of the time.

PCR involved 60 Vbeta and 13 Jbeta primers. Clones were sequenced by immunoSEQ multiplex PCR, and TCRdb holds only the in-frame ones, with some missing. The table records 110,000 or so clones, about 81% of them present only once. As to this clone: The target antigen is unknown.

The source is a man aged 30-40 years in good health and CMV-seronegative. The sequenced material came from PBMCs.

CDR3 coding DNA: TGTGCCAGCAGCAAGACAGTCTCGCCCCAGCATTTT. Its protein product is CASSKTVSPQHF. The chain has TRBV21-1 and TRBJ1-5; TRBD1 was called by the table and not checked on the DNA. TRBV21-1 is an annotated pseudogene. CDR3 length equals 12 residues.